The TCR beta chain under discussion was sequenced for a study of T cells after yellow fever vaccination. The wider study: Fractions low in cell number were prepared with SMART-Seq v4 Ultra Low Input.

This CDR3 region has 12 residues. Germline CDR1 SQVTM, CDR2 ANQGSEA. Trimming took off 6 bases at V and 7 bases at J, with 15 bases between the two ends. Generation of TCR cDNA used 5'RACE template switching (which added a universal primer site and UMIs). TCRdb passed the 5' RACE reads through MiXCR, listing each CDR3 protein once. The data hold 500,000 to 650,000 distinct CDR3 sequences, with about 12% observed a single time. There are a few counts of this clonotype. This sequence joins TRBV29-1 and TRBJ1-1, with D unresolved. This TCR came from a man younger than 40 who received the YFV17D yellow fever vaccine. The sequencing used PBMCs, collected on the day of the yellow fever booster vaccination. The CDR3 loop reads CSVGEVWVEAFF. The CDR3 DNA reads TGCAGCGTGGGAGAAGTATGGGTTGAAGCTTTCTTT. The full variable domain, rest sourced from reference TRBV29-1 and TRBJ1-1, is SAVISQKPSRDICQRGTSLTIQCQVDSQVTMMFWYRQQPGQSLTLIATANQGSEATYESGFVIDKFPISRPNLTFSTLTVSNMSPEDSSIYLCSVGEVWVEAFFGQGTRLTVV.